Following are 26 T cell receptor beta chains from one sample sequenced in a study of cytomegalovirus exposure and HLA in healthy donors. 13 Jbeta primers and 60 Vbeta primers were used for the PCR. Libraries were prepared by immunoSEQ multiplex PCR; TCRdb keeps only in-frame clonotypes and omits some of them. The table includes tens of thousands of clones, under 85% detected once. What was sequenced was PBMCs. The receptors stem from a man aged 50-59 years in good health and CMV-seronegative.

This clone occurred once. This sequence joins TRBV15 and TRBJ1-5, with a possible D match to TRBD1 (6 bases). The CDR3 extends over 16 amino acids. CDR1 and CDR2 (germline): LNHNV, YYDKDF (reference sequence). Trimming stripped 0 bases from V and 2 bases from J, with 11 bases between. CDR3 region: CATSRDLGARNQPQHF. The CDR3 DNA is TGTGCCACCAGCAGAGATCTGGGGGCGCGCAATCAGCCCCAGCATTTT.

The chain employs TRBV7-8 and TRBJ2-7; 8 nucleotides line up with TRBD2. The V segment lost 7 bases and the J segment 2 bases; nucleotides outside the gene matches: 13. Looked up from germline, CDR1 is SGHVS and CDR2 is FQNEAQ. This CDR3 is 16 amino acids long. In nucleotides, the CDR3 is TGTGCCAGCACCTCAGCGCCGGTAGCGGGGCCCTACGAGCAGTACTTC. It encodes CASTSAPVAGPYEQYF.

The chain has TRBV6-4 and TRBJ1-3, with 8 bases fitting TRBD1. V lost 1 base to trimming and J lost 1 base; unmatched junction nucleotides: 12. Germline V gene sequence: CDR1 MRHNA, CDR2 SNTAGT. CDR3 size: 19 residues. CDR3 residues: CASSDFLGQVPLSGNTIYF. The CDR3 DNA sequence: TGTGCCAGCAGTGACTTCCTGGGACAGGTGCCATTGTCTGGAAACACCATATATTTT.

The chain combines TRBV6-4 with TRBJ2-6; no definite D call. Germline V lookup: CDR1 MRHNA, CDR2 SNTAGT. The CDR3 loop spans 18 amino acids. Trimming removed 3 bases at V and 4 bases at J, with 19 bases between. CDR3: CASSEGSRSDGGANVLTF. CDR3 in DNA: TGTGCCAGCAGTGAGGGCAGTCGTTCGGATGGCGGGGCCAACGTCCTGACTTTC.

The chain carries TRBV9 and TRBJ1-5, with TRBD1 matching over 9 bases. J lost 6 bases, V lost 3 bases, and 7 bases had no gene match. This CDR3 has 15 residues. CDR1 is SGDLS, CDR2 YYNGEE, per germline. CDR3 nucleotides: TGTGCCAGCAGCGCCGGGACAGGGAGGGCTCAGCCCCAGCATTTT. It encodes CASSAGTGRAQPQHF.

This clone appeared once. This rearrangement joins TRBV9 to TRBJ2-7; D possibly corresponds to TRBD2 (7 bases). The length of the CDR3 is 14 residues. Trimming left V 3 bases short and J 2 bases short, with 12 bases between. Germline loops: CDR1 SGDLS, CDR2 YYNGEE. The CDR3 sequence: CASSAGGRPYEQYF. Here the CDR3 DNA reads TGTGCCAGCAGCGCGGGGGGCCGACCCTACGAGCAGTACTTC.

V and J are TRBV19 and TRBJ1-1, with a tentative D call TRBD1 (6 bases). V shed 9 bases and J shed 2 bases, with 10 bases lying between them. This CDR3 contains 12 residues. Germline V lookup: CDR1 LNHDA, CDR2 SQIVND (reference sequence). CDR3 nucleotides: TGTGCCAGCCGGACAGATAACACTGAAGCTTTCTTT. It translates to CASRTDNTEAFF.

The chain carries TRBV2 and TRBJ2-7; a possible D gene is TRBD1 (6 bases). Per germline, CDR1 SNHLY and CDR2 FYNNEI. Trimming removed 4 bases from V and 7 bases from J, with 17 bases in between. The CDR3 extends over 14 amino acids. CDR3 amino acids: CASSGVGGEGEQYF. The CDR3 DNA reads TGTGCCAGCAGTGGTGTTGGGGGCGAGGGAGAGCAGTACTTC.

This chain connects TRBV6-1 to TRBJ1-1, with TRBD1 matching over 10 bases. The V segment lost 8 bases and the J segment 1 base; nucleotides outside the gene matches: 7. From germline, CDR1 is MNHNS and CDR2 SASEGT. The CDR3 runs to 15 residues. The CDR3 DNA is TGTGCCAGCGTCCGGGACAGGGGTCGGAACACTGAAGCTTTCTTT. It codes for CASVRDRGRNTEAFF.

This clone appeared a few times. The chain has TRBV5-6 and TRBJ2-3; D unresolved. This CDR3 has 16 residues. Trimming pared 4 bases from V and 6 bases from J, leaving 21 bases between. CDR1 SGHDT and CDR2 YYEEEE come from the germline V gene. CDR3 bases: TGTGCCAGCAGCCCAAACCCTCTAATGCGGTACGATACGCAGTATTTT. As protein: CASSPNPLMRYDTQYF.

CDR3 region: CASSLMASVDTGELFF. The CDR3 DNA sequence: TGTGCCAGCAGCTTGATGGCTAGCGTAGACACCGGGGAGCTGTTTTTT. The chain employs TRBV5-4 and TRBJ2-2; a possible D gene is TRBD2 (6 bases). This CDR3 spans 16 amino acids. V dropped 1 base and J dropped 3 bases, with 13 bases sitting between them. Germline V CDR1 and CDR2: SGHNT, YYREEE (reference sequence). The full variable domain, completed using reference TRBV5-4 and TRBJ2-2, is ETGVTQSPTHLIKTRGQQVTLRCSSQSGHNTVSWYQQALGQGPQFIFQYYREEENGRGNFPPRFSGLQFPNYSSELNVNALELDDSALYLCASSLMASVDTGELFFGEGSRLTVL.

This chain connects TRBV5-4 to TRBJ2-5, with TRBD2 matching 9 bases. The V and J ends lost 6 bases and 2 bases, in that order; junction bases with no gene match: 5. The germline V gene encodes CDR1 SGHNT and CDR2 YYREEE (reference sequence). The CDR3 totals 14 residues. CDR3: CASIASGIQETQYF. The CDR3 DNA reads TGTGCCAGCATTGCTAGCGGGATACAAGAGACCCAGTACTTC.

The chain links TRBV2 to TRBJ1-4; D is possibly TRBD1 (5 bases). Trimming shortened V by 0 bases and J by 3 bases, and 11 bases separated the two germline ends. Germline-derived CDR1 and CDR2 are SNHLY and FYNNEI. The CDR3 is 16 residues long. Here the CDR3 DNA reads TGTGCCAGCAGTGAAGCTGGGGGGGTTCCTAATGAAAAACTGTTTTTT. Protein: CASSEAGGVPNEKLFF.

A single count supports this clone. The genes are TRBV29-1 and TRBJ2-7; TRBD1 might be the D (5 bases). This CDR3 has 13 residues. Deletions cut 3 bases from V and 6 bases from J, with 15 bases between. Germline V CDR1 and CDR2: SQVTM, ANQGSEA. CDR3 DNA sequence: TGCAGCGTTGAGTTCGGACAACTGAGCGAGCAGTACTTC. Its translation: CSVEFGQLSEQYF.

This chain links TRBV6-5 with TRBJ1-1; unclear D gene. V was cut by 2 bases and J by 0 bases, with 4 bases left in between. CDR3 length: 13 amino acids. Germline V gene sequence: CDR1 MNHEY, CDR2 SVGAGI. CDR3 sequence: CASSYTMNTEAFF. In nucleotides, the CDR3 is TGTGCCAGCAGTTACACTATGAACACTGAAGCTTTCTTT.

The rearrangement uses TRBV25-1 and TRBJ2-5, with D perhaps matching TRBD1 (6 bases). Germline assignment: CDR1 MGHDK and CDR2 SYGVNS. The CDR3 contains 13 residues. The V end was cut by 7 bases, the J end by 3 bases, with 12 bases between. The CDR3 nucleotides are TGTGCCAGCACCCCCGAGGGGGAAGAGACCCAGTACTTC. This gives the protein CASTPEGEETQYF.

The chain is built from TRBV4-1 and TRBJ1-1; 9 positions match TRBD1. Germline V gene lookup returns CDR1 MGHRA and CDR2 YSYEKL. There are 15 residues in the CDR3. The trim removed 2 bases at V and 5 bases at J, leaving 6 bases unmatched. The CDR3 DNA reads as TGCGCCAGCAGCCAACCCGACAGGGGGGGAACTGAAGCTTTCTTT. Encoded protein: CASSQPDRGGTEAFF.

This chain links TRBV2 with TRBJ1-1; 9 nucleotides agree with TRBD1. The CDR3 has 15 amino acids. CDR1 is SNHLY, CDR2 FYNNEI, per germline. V gave up 8 bases and J gave up 0 bases; unmatched junction bases: 7. The CDR3 here is CASVTDRGMNTEAFF. CDR3 coding DNA: TGTGCCAGCGTTACGGACAGGGGAATGAACACTGAAGCTTTCTTT. The full variable domain, in which reference TRBV2 and TRBJ1-1 provide the parts outside the CDR3, is EPEVTQTPSHQVTQMGQEVILRCVPISNHLYFYWYRQILGQKVEFLVSFYNNEISEKSEIFDDQFSVERPDGSNFTLKIRSTKLEDSAMYFCASVTDRGMNTEAFFGQGTRLTVV.

The chain links TRBV7-2 to TRBJ1-6; a possible D gene is TRBD1 (6 bases). From germline, CDR1 is SGHTA and CDR2 FQGNSA. The V and J ends lost 10 bases and 5 bases respectively, with 9 bases between them. The CDR3 runs to 12 residues. The CDR3 sequence: CAKRTDNSPLHF. DNA of the CDR3: TGTGCCAAAAGGACAGATAATTCACCCCTCCACTTT.

The V call is TRBV7-8, the J call TRBJ2-1; TRBD1 agrees at 9 bases. CDR1 and CDR2 (germline): SGHVS, FQNEAQ. The CDR3 covers 16 residues. The J segment lost 9 bases and the V segment lost 5 bases, leaving 14 bases of the junction unmatched. The CDR3, as DNA: TGTGCCAGCAGCACCCAGACAGGGGGAAATCTGGGTGAGCAGTTCTTC. Translated, it gives CASSTQTGGNLGEQFF.

This chain links TRBV30 with TRBJ1-2; 10 bases are a match to TRBD1. V lost 3 bases, J lost 0 bases, and 4 bases stayed unmatched. Germline V gives CDR1 GTSNPN, CDR2 SVGIG (reference sequence). The CDR3 consists of 15 residues. This CDR3 reads CAWSGTGVSNYGYTF. For the CDR3, the DNA is TGTGCCTGGAGCGGGACAGGGGTATCTAACTATGGCTACACCTTC.

The chain uses TRBV2 and TRBJ2-7, with 7 bases aligning to TRBD1. The CDR3 loop spans 15 amino acids. Germline values: CDR1 SNHLY, CDR2 FYNNEI. The ends lost 2 bases at V and 4 bases at J; junction bases unmatched: 8. CDR3 nucleotides: TGTGCCAGCAGTGAACTAGGGACAGAGCTTTACGAGCAGTACTTC. This sequence encodes CASSELGTELYEQYF.

The CDR3 loop is CASSSVGGAGQPQHF. CDR3 sequence (DNA): TGTGCCAGCAGCTCGGTGGGAGGGGCCGGTCAGCCCCAGCATTTT. The V gene is TRBV6-1, the J gene TRBJ1-5, with D tentatively TRBD1 (5 bases). Germline V lookup: CDR1 MNHNS, CDR2 SASEGT. Trimming stripped 6 bases from V and 6 bases from J, with 18 bases between. The CDR3 extends over 15 amino acids.

The rearrangement joins TRBV30 to TRBJ1-2; 11 bases match TRBD1. There are 14 residues in the CDR3. CDR1 is GTSNPN, CDR2 SVGIG, per germline (reference sequence). The trim removed 4 bases at V and 6 bases at J, leaving 7 bases unmatched. This CDR3 reads CAWTSGQGANGYTF. CDR3 nucleotides: TGTGCCTGGACCTCAGGACAGGGGGCTAATGGCTACACCTTC.

The chain carries TRBV27 and TRBJ1-2; D unclear. The CDR3 is 13 amino acids. V was trimmed by 3 bases and J by 4 bases, leaving 9 bases between them. Per the germline V gene, CDR1 is MNHEY and CDR2 is SMNVEV (reference sequence). The DNA of the CDR3 is TGTGCCAGCAGTTTGCAGAATGGCTATGGCTACACCTTC. This encodes CASSLQNGYGYTF.

This clone was seen more than once but under ten times. This chain links TRBV9 with TRBJ2-2; D is possibly TRBD1 (6 bases). In germline, CDR1 is SGDLS, CDR2 YYNGEE. This CDR3 spans 14 amino acids. The V end was cut by 0 bases, the J end by 8 bases, with 11 bases between. CDR3 nucleotide sequence: TGTGCCAGCAGCGTAGATGGGGGCGCGGGGGAGCTGTTTTTT. Its protein product is CASSVDGGAGELFF.